This T cell receptor (beta chain) is drawn from a study of T-cell reconstitution after alpha-beta-depleted transplantation in children. Unique molecular identifiers were built into the TCRbeta library. TCRdb fed the PCR reads into MiXCR, producing one record per CDR3 protein. The table lists around 600,000 distinct CDR3 sequences, about 10% of them singletons. Germline-derived CDR1 and CDR2 are MNHNS and SASEGT. CDR3 length equals 15 residues. V trimming: 7 bases; J trimming: 2 bases; junction bases outside the gene matches: 7. The V call is TRBV6-1, the J call TRBJ1-2, with TRBD1 matching 10 bases. This receptor was taken from a human donor who donated a stem cell graft to a child with acute myeloid leukemia. Specimen: PBMCs from the stem cell graft donor, collected from the stem cell graft. CDR3 sequence reads: CASNDPGQGNYGYTF. DNA of the CDR3: TGTGCCAGCAATGACCCGGGACAGGGGAACTATGGCTACACCTTC.